This T cell receptor (beta chain) appears in the sequencing data of a study of CD8+ T cells in alopecia areata. The treatment here: oral pan-JAK inhibitor, 5-10 mg twice daily. The germline V gene has CDR1 SQVTM and CDR2 ANQGSEA. Trimming removed 1 base at V and 7 bases at J, with 10 bases between. This CDR3 contains 13 residues. Extraction of RNA preceded its reverse transcription into cDNA, which served as the sequencing template. The protocol was immunoSEQ multiplex PCR, while the TCRdb copy is restricted to in-frame clones and leaves out a portion. The sample records under 250,000 clones, about three fifths being singletons.

This clonotype was obtained from a human donor with alopecia areata. The chain couples TRBV29-1 to TRBJ1-4; TRBD1 is a possible D gene (6 bases). The sequencing used CD4+ T cells sorted from blood, collected at week 4, from a patient treated with tofacitinib. In nucleotides, the CDR3 is TGCAGCGTTGAAGCGGGGGCGGGTGAAAAACTGTTTTTT. Residues: CSVEAGAGEKLFF.